The source of this T cell receptor beta chain is a study of CD8+ T cells in alopecia areata. Study information: Administration of oral tofacitinib to treated patients was at 5 to 10 mg twice daily. Tofacitinib ran for 6 to 18 months before 6 months off drug.

Findings and caveats of the study: Mice showed clearer TCR sharing than patients did, a gap that was possibly HLA-related. Given one nonresponder, whether baseline CD8+ expansion relates to response remains uncertain.

Treatment of the sample: oral pan-JAK inhibitor, 5-10 mg twice daily. V was pared by 2 bases and J by 4 bases, with 12 bases between. The CDR3 covers 15 residues. Germline V CDR1 and CDR2: SNHLY, FYNNEI. This clone has just a few counts. The antigen remains undetermined. cDNA prepared by RNA extraction and subsequent reverse transcription served as the template for sequencing. TCRdb keeps only in-frame clones here, not all; method: immunoSEQ multiplex PCR. The top ten clones hold more than 0.95% of a sample with 200,000 to 250,000 clones, over 60% of them seen once. Sequencing was performed on CD4+ T cells sorted from blood, taken at week 44, from a patient treated with tofacitinib. The TCR originated in a human donor with alopecia areata. The chain joins TRBV2 to TRBJ1-5; no definite D call. CDR3 residues: CASSESTAGNQPQHF. CDR3 nucleotide sequence: TGTGCCAGCAGTGAATCAACGGCGGGAAATCAGCCCCAGCATTTT. The full variable domain, its missing parts supplied by reference TRBV2 and TRBJ1-5, is EPEVTQTPSHQVTQMGQEVILRCVPISNHLYFYWYRQILGQKVEFLVSFYNNEISEKSEIFDDQFSVERPDGSNFTLKIRSTKLEDSAMYFCASSESTAGNQPQHFGDGTRLSIL.